A single count supports the clone carrying this TCR beta chain. These data are taken from a study of T cell responses to AZD1222 COVID-19 vaccine. V was pared by 4 bases and J by 4 bases, with 11 bases between. Germline V gene data show CDR1 as MDHEN and CDR2 as SYDVKM. The CDR3 loop spans 14 amino acids. The assay was immunoSEQ multiplex PCR, and TCRdb's table has in-frame clones only and misses some. The repertoire includes roughly 100,000 clones, around 83% of them detected once, and around 5% sits in the top ten. This TCR derives from an adult in good health. The specimen comprised peripheral blood, sampled on day 0 of AZD1222 vaccination. This rearrangement joins TRBV28 to TRBJ1-5, with a weak D call TRBD1 (5 bases). CDR3 sequence reads: CASSSRVGNQPQHF. In DNA, the CDR3 is TGTGCCAGCAGTTCCAGGGTGGGAAATCAGCCCCAGCATTTT.